A selection of T cell receptor beta chains follows, all from one sample in a study of shared clonotypes between healthy human individuals. Data came from immunoSEQ multiplex PCR; TCRdb stores just in-frame clones and leaves some out. The sample contains under 2,500,000 clones, around 95% of which appear only once. Sequencing used naive CD4+ T cells sorted from blood. These receptors were collected from a man between 18 and 35 years old in good health. The CDR3 runs from the conserved cysteine through the conserved F or W. The D gene is left open where the match is weak. Expanded clones are given a class, and other clones once, few, many or no size at all.

d_gene	abundance	j_gene	v_gene	CDR3nt	CDR3aa
-	-	TRBJ1-5	TRBV30	TGTGCCTGGAGCAAGAGTTCGGGACAGCCCCAGCATTTT	CAWSKSSGQPQHF
TRBD1	-	TRBJ2-2	TRBV10-1	TGCGCCACTTCCAGGGGGCGGACCGGGGAGCTGTTTTTT	CATSRGRTGELFF
TRBD1	-	TRBJ1-6	TRBV5-4	TGTGCCAGCAGCCGAACCGGGACAGGGGTGTTAAATTCACCCCTCCACTTT	CASSRTGTGVLNSPLHF
-	-	TRBJ1-2	TRBV6-1	TGTGCCAGCAGTGCCCTAGACGACAGTCACTATGGCTACACCTTC	CASSALDDSHYGYTF
TRBD2	-	TRBJ2-1	TRBV10-1	TGCGCCAGCAGTGATACTACTAGCGGGGGGGCCCGTGGGCAGTTCTTC	CASSDTTSGGARGQFF
-	-	TRBJ2-7	TRBV5-6	TGTGCCAGCAGCCCGGATTCTCGTTTAGGCGAGCAGTACTTC	CASSPDSRLGEQYF
TRBD2	-	TRBJ2-1	TRBV5-1	TGCGCCAGCCGGGCCGATAGCGGGAGAGTAGATAATGAGCAGTTCTTC	CASRADSGRVDNEQFF
TRBD1	-	TRBJ1-5	TRBV28	TGTGCCAGCACCACAGGGGGCACTGGCAATCAGCCCCAGCATTTT	CASTTGGTGNQPQHF
-	-	TRBJ2-2	TRBV10-1	TGCGCCAGCAGTGAGTCAGGGATTCCCGGGGAGCTGTTTTTT	CASSESGIPGELFF
-	once	TRBJ1-6	TRBV5-1	TGCGCCAGCAGCTTTAAGGGAACCGCGGGAAATTCACCCCTCCACTTT	CASSFKGTAGNSPLHF
-	-	TRBJ1-2	TRBV6-6	TGTGCCAGCAGCTCGATGGGATTGGGCTACACCTTC	CASSSMGLGYTF
-	once	TRBJ2-1	TRBV19	TGTGCCAGTAGTATCCCTACTGGGTCCCCCTACAATGAGCAGTTCTTC	CASSIPTGSPYNEQFF
-	-	TRBJ2-7	TRBV5-1	TGCGCCAGCAGCTTGGGGAGGAGCTCCTACGAGCAGTACTTC	CASSLGRSSYEQYF
-	-	TRBJ2-5	TRBV9	TGTGCCAGCAGCGTAGACAGCCTGGGGACCCAGTACTTC	CASSVDSLGTQYF
-	-	TRBJ2-5	TRBV19	TGTGCCAGTAGTATAGGAGACCCCTCGAGAACCCAGTACTTC	CASSIGDPSRTQYF
-	-	TRBJ1-2	TRBV6-5	TGTGCCACCCTTCGGCGAGACAACAAGGGAGGCTACACCTTC	CATLRRDNKGGYTF
-	few	TRBJ2-2	TRBV30	TGTGCCTGGAGTGCGAACACCGGGGAGCTGTTTTTT	CAWSANTGELFF
-	once	TRBJ1-6	TRBV2	TGTGCCAGCATCTCTGGCTATAATTCACCCCTCCACTTT	CASISGYNSPLHF
-	-	TRBJ2-2	TRBV11-3	TGTGCCAGCAGCTTTCAAAACACCGGGGAGCTGTTTTTT	CASSFQNTGELFF
-	-	TRBJ2-7	TRBV9	TGTGCCAGCAGCGTAGGGCTCGGCGAGCAGTACTTC	CASSVGLGEQYF
-	-	TRBJ1-3	TRBV9	TGTGCCAGCAGCGTGGCAGGGATTTCTGGAAACACCATATATTTT	CASSVAGISGNTIYF
-	-	TRBJ2-5	TRBV21-1	TGTGCCCGAGCAGGGGGTGAAGAGACCCAGTACTTC	CARAGGEETQYF